This T cell receptor beta chain emerged from a study of T cells in Graves' hyperthyroidism and ophthalmopathy. Template material for amplifying TCR beta CDR3 regions consisted of RNA transcripts. The HTBI primer set was used in a first-round RT-PCR of the TCR CDR3. TCRdb processed the multiplex PCR reads anew with MiXCR; each CDR3 protein has one entry. The repertoire holds roughly 580,000 distinct CDR3 sequences, with roughly 14% as singletons. Germline CDR1 is SGHDT and CDR2 is YYEEEE. The V gene end was trimmed by 6 bases and the J gene end by 2 bases; junction bases not matched to a gene: 8. The CDR3 extends over 14 amino acids.

This chain uses TRBV5-6 with TRBJ2-7, with 7 positions matching TRBD2. The sequencing sample was made of blood. The clonotype was recovered from a woman in her twenties or thirties with Graves' hyperthyroidism that later progressed to Graves' ophthalmopathy. CDR3: CASTPAGAPYEQYF. CDR3 in DNA: TGTGCCAGCACCCCTGCGGGAGCCCCCTACGAGCAGTACTTC.